This TCR beta chain was sequenced in a study of control samples from healthy donors and cancer patients (TCRdb year 2020). The junction carries 14 bases between V and J, which are trimmed by 1 base and 4 bases respectively. The CDR3 has 16 amino acids, counting the end cysteine and phenylalanine. The sequence is cut down to CDR3 DNA, 48 bases in frame from base 1. Based on the germline V gene, the CDR1 and CDR2 sequences are SGHAT and FQNNGV. The library was obtained by the immunoSEQ multiplex PCR assay. Not all clones reach the TCRdb copy of this immuneACCESS table, which keeps in-frame sequences only. Checked studies attribute under half of the gap to unresolved V genes and leave the rest unexplained. For this sample the table gives some 120,000 clones, of which 85% to 95% were detected only once. Jointly, the top ten make up 3.6% of the sample. A note on this clone: Its binding antigen is unknown. No per-base quality is available; no much larger clone lies one base away.

The chain is encoded by TRBV11-2 joined to TRBJ1-3, with an unclear D gene assignment. Specimen: blood. This receptor was obtained from a man in his thirties or forties in good health. The DNA sequence follows: TGTGCCAGCAGCTTAGCTACATCATTCTACGGAAACACCATATATTTT. This is translated as CASSLATSFYGNTIYF.